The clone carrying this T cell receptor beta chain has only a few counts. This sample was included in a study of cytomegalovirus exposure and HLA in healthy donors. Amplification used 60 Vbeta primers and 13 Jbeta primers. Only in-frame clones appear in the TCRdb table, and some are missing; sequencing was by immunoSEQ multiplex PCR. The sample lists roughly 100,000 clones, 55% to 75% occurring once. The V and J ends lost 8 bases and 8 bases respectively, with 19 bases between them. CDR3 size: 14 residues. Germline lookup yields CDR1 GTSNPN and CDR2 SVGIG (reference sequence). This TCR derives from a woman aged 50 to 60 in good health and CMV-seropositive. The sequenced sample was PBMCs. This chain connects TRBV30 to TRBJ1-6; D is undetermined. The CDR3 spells CALRVSRRDSPLHF. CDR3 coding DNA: TGTGCCCTAAGGGTGTCCCGGCGGGATTCACCCCTCCACTTT.